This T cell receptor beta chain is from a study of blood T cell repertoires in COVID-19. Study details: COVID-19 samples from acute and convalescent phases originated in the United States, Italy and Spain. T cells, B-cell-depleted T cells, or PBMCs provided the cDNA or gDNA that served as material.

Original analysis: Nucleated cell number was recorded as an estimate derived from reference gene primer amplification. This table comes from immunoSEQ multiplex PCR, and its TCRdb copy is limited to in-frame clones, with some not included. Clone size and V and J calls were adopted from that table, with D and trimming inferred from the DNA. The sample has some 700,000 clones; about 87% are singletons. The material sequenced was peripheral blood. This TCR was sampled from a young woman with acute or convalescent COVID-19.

The CDR3 DNA reads TGTGCCATCAAATGGGACACAGACACTGAAGCTTTCTTT. Residues: CAIKWDTDTEAFF. The rearrangement joins TRBV10-3 to TRBJ1-1, with D possibly being TRBD1 (6 bases). V lost 7 bases and J lost 3, with 12 bases in between. The CDR3 length is 13 residues. Per the germline V gene, CDR1 is ENHRY and CDR2 is SYGVKD.